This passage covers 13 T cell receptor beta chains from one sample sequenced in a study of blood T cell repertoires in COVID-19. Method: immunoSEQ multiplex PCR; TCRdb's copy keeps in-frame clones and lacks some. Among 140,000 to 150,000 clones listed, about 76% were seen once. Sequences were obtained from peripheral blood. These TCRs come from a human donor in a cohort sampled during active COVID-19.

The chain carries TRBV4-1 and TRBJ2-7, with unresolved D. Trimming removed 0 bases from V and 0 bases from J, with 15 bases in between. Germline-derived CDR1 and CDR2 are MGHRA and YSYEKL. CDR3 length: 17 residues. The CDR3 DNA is TGCGCCAGCAGCCAAGATTCCCTAGGAAGGCCCTCCTACGAGCAGTACTTC. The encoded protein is CASSQDSLGRPSYEQYF.

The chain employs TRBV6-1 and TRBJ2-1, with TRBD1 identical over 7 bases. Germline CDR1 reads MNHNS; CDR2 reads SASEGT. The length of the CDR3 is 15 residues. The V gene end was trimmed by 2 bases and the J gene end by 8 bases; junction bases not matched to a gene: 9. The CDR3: CASSERRTGWDEQFF. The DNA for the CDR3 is TGTGCCAGCAGTGAACGTAGGACAGGATGGGATGAGCAGTTCTTC.

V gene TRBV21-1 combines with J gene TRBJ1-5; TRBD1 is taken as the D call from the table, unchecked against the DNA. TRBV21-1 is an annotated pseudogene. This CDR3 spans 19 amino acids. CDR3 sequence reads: CASSKAEFRRGRFNQPQHF. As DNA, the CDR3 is TGTGCCAGCAGCAAAGCGGAGTTTCGCAGGGGGCGATTCAATCAGCCCCAGCATTTT.

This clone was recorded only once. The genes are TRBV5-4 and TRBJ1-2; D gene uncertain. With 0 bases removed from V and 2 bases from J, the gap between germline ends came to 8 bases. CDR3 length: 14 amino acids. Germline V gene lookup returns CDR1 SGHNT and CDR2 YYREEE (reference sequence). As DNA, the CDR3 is TGTGCCAGCAGCTTGGCCCTAGACAACTATGGCTACACCTTC. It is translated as CASSLALDNYGYTF.

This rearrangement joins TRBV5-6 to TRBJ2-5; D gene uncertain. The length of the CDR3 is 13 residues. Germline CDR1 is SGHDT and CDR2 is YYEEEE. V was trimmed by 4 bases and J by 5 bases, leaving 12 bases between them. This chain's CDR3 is CASSPLGVETQYF. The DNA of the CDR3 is TGTGCCAGCAGCCCTCTAGGAGTGGAGACCCAGTACTTC. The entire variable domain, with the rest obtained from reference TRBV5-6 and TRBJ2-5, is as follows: DAGVTQSPTHLIKTRGQQVTLRCSPKSGHDTVSWYQQALGQGPQFIFQYYEEEERQRGNFPDRFSGHQFPNYSSELNVNALLLGDSALYLCASSPLGVETQYFGPGTRLLVL.

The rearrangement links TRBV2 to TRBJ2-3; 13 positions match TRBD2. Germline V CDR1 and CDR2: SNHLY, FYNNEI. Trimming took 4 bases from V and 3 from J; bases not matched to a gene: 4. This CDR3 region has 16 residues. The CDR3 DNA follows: TGTGCCAGCAGTGGCCCACTAGCGGGAGGGACAGATACGCAGTATTTT. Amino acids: CASSGPLAGGTDTQYF.

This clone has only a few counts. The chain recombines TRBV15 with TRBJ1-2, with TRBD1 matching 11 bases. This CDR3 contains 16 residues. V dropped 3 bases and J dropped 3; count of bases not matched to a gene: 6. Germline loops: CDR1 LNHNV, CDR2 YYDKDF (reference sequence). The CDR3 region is CATSRGTGGADYGYTF. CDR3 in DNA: TGTGCCACCAGCAGGGGGACAGGGGGAGCGGACTATGGCTACACCTTC.

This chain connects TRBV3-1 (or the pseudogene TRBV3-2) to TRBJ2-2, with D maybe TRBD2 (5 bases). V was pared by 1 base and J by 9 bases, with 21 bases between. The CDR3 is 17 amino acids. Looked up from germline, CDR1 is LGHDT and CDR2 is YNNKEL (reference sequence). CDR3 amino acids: CASSQGRVAGPGRELFF. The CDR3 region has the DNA TGTGCCAGCAGCCAAGGAAGAGTGGCAGGCCCCGGGAGGGAGCTGTTTTTT.

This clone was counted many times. For the CDR3, the DNA is TGTGCCAGCGCCCCCCTGAGAGACTTAGCCAAAAACATTCAGTACTTC. This gives the protein CASAPLRDLAKNIQYF. J is TRBJ2-4 and V is TRBV19; D call uncertain. CDR3 length: 16 amino acids. The V and J ends lost 9 bases and 0 bases respectively, with 18 bases between them. CDR1 is LNHDA and CDR2 is SQIVND in the germline V gene (reference sequence). The full variable domain, its missing parts supplied by reference TRBV19 and TRBJ2-4, is DGGITQSPKYLFRKEGQNVTLSCEQNLNHDAMYWYRQDPGQGLRLIYYSQIVNDFQKGDIAEGYSVSREKKESFPLTVTSAQKNPTAFYLCASAPLRDLAKNIQYFGAGTRLSVL.

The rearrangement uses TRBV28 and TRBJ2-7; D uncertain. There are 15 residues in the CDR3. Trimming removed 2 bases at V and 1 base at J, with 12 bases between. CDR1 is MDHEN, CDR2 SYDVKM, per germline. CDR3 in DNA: TGTGCCAGCAGTTTAGGTTACAGATTTTCCTACGAGCAGTACTTC. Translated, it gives CASSLGYRFSYEQYF.

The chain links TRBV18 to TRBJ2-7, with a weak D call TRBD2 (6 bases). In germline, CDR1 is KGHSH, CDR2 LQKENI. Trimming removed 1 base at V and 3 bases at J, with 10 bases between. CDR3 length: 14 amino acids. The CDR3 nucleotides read TGTGCCAGCTCACCACTGGAGGGTGTCTACGAGCAGTACTTC. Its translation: CASSPLEGVYEQYF. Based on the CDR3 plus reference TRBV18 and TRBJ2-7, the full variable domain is NAGVMQNPRHLVRRRGQEARLRCSPMKGHSHVYWYRQLPEEGLKFMVYLQKENIIDESGMPKERFSAEFPKEGPSILRIQQVVRGDSAAYFCASSPLEGVYEQYFGPGTRLTVT.

CDR3 nucleotide sequence: TGTGCCAGCAGCTATTCTAGCGGGAGACCCGGGGAGCTGTTTTTT. As protein: CASSYSSGRPGELFF. The chain is built from TRBV3-1 (or the pseudogene TRBV3-2) and TRBJ2-2; 10 bases map to TRBD2. V dropped 5 bases and J dropped 6; count of bases not matched to a gene: 6. The CDR3 is 15 amino acids. The germline gives CDR1 LGHDT, CDR2 YNNKEL (reference sequence).

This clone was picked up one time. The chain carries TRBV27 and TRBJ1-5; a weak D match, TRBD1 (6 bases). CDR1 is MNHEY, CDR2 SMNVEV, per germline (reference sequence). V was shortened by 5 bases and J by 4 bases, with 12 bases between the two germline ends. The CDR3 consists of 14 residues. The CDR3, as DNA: TGTGCCAGCAGTGTACAGGGAAGTAATCAGCCCCAGCATTTT. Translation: CASSVQGSNQPQHF.